There are a few counts of the clone carrying this T cell receptor (beta chain). In the original workflow: Using reference gene primer amplification, nucleated cell counts were estimated. Sequenced by immunoSEQ multiplex PCR; TCRdb stores in-frame clones only, minus some. That table is the source of V, J and clone size, and D and trimming were worked out from the DNA. The sample includes over 150,000 clones, around nine tenths of them seen just once. Germline V gene data show CDR1 as SGHRS and CDR2 as YFSETQ. CDR3 length equals 16 residues. Trimming removed 7 bases from V and 0 bases from J; junction bases left unmatched: 11. This sample stems from a study of blood T cell repertoires in COVID-19. At the level of the study: COVID-19 samples from acute and convalescent phases originated in the United States, Italy and Spain. The cDNA or gDNA used as material had been derived from T cells, B-cell-depleted T cells, or PBMCs.

The sequenced sample was peripheral blood. The chain uses TRBV5-1 and TRBJ1-1, with TRBD1 matching 8 bases. The receptor's source is a man in his fifties with acute or convalescent COVID-19. The CDR3 spells CASHIGQGRMNTEAFF. Written as DNA, the CDR3 is TGCGCCAGCCATATCGGACAGGGACGTATGAACACTGAAGCTTTCTTT.